This T cell receptor beta chain was observed in a study of radiotherapy plus CTLA-4 blockade in lung cancer. Some clones are missing from TCRdb's copy, which holds only in-frame ones; the method was immunoSEQ multiplex PCR. Of 70,000 to 85,000 clones in the sample, around 74% were seen once. The material was peripheral blood, obtained from a patient treated with radiotherapy plus ipilimumab. This sequence was found in a human donor with non-small cell lung cancer whose response to radiotherapy plus ipilimumab could not be evaluated.

CDR3 sequence reads: CASSFRTPGAIWNEQFF. In DNA, the CDR3 is TGTGCCAGCAGCTTCCGGACCCCAGGGGCGATCTGGAATGAGCAGTTCTTC. The chain uses TRBV7-6 and TRBJ2-1; weak D call: TRBD1 (6 bases). There are 17 residues in the CDR3. V lost 3 bases and J 7 bases, leaving 22 bases between the germline ends. CDR1 and CDR2 (germline): SGHVS, FNYEAQ. Combining the CDR3 with reference TRBV7-6 and TRBJ2-1 gives the whole variable domain GAGVSQSPRYKVTKRGQDVALRCDPISGHVSLYWYRQALGQGPEFLTYFNYEAQQDKSGLPNDRFSAERPEGSISTLTIQRTEQRDSAMYRCASSFRTPGAIWNEQFFGPGTRLTVL.